The 24 T cell receptor beta chains reported below all come from one sample, sequenced in a study of early T cells in non-severe SARS-CoV-2 infection. TCRdb re-analysed the 5' RACE reads in MiXCR, keeping a single row per CDR3 protein. The table lists roughly 77,000 distinct CDR3 sequences, less than 15% of them singletons. Sequences were obtained from whole blood. These receptors were collected from an adult who was a healthcare worker with PCR-confirmed SARS-CoV-2 infection or an uninfected control (not recorded which).

This clonotype has a handful of counts. The CDR3 loop reads CASSSGAHEQYF. The CDR3, as DNA: TGTGCCAGCAGCTCCGGGGCACACGAGCAGTACTTC. The rearrangement joins TRBV7-9 to TRBJ2-7; possibly TRBD1 or TRBD2 for D (5 bases each). The CDR3 covers 12 residues. CDR1 is SEHNR, CDR2 FQNEAQ, per germline (reference sequence). V was pared by 4 bases and J by 5 bases, with 9 bases between. The full variable domain, with the rest looked up from reference TRBV7-9 and TRBJ2-7, is DTGVSQNPRHKITKRGQNVTFRCDPISEHNRLYWYRQTLGQGPEFLTYFQNEAQLEKSRLLSDRFSAERPKGSFSTLEIQRTEQGDSAMYLCASSSGAHEQYFGPGTRLTVT.

This clonotype has at least ten counts. The J gene is TRBJ1-1, the V gene TRBV6-1, with a possible D match to TRBD1 (5 bases). In germline, CDR1 is MNHNS, CDR2 SASEGT. Trimming stripped 6 bases from V and 5 bases from J, with 16 bases between. This CDR3 spans 14 amino acids. Here the CDR3 DNA reads TGTGCCAGCAGGTGGGGGAGAAGTGGGACTGAAGCTTTCTTT. Residues: CASRWGRSGTEAFF.

This chain connects TRBV20-1 to TRBJ2-7; 9 bases line up with TRBD1. Germline-derived CDR1 and CDR2 are DFQATT and SNEGSKA (reference sequence). V was pared by 6 bases and J by 4 bases, with 7 bases of the junction left unmatched. This CDR3 region has 13 residues. In nucleotides, the CDR3 is TGCAGTGCCACCGGGACAGGGAATTACGAGCAGTACTTC. This translates into CSATGTGNYEQYF.

This clonotype was detected only a few times. The junction departs from germline at one end; a sequencing error may be responsible. J is TRBJ2-2 and V is TRBV18; the match to TRBD1 covers 7 bases. CDR3 length: 17 residues. Germline values: CDR1 KGHSH, CDR2 LQKENI. For the CDR3, the DNA is TGTGCCAGCTCCCCACGGACGCAACAGGGGAGCACCGGGGAGCTGTTTTTT. Protein: CASSPRTQQGSTGELFF.

This chain links TRBV7-9 with TRBJ2-1; D ambiguous. V was clipped by 7 bases and J by 2 bases, with 9 bases between them. Germline V gives CDR1 SEHNR, CDR2 FQNEAQ (reference sequence). This CDR3 region has 13 residues. CDR3 sequence: CASTPEAYNEQFF. The CDR3 DNA follows: TGTGCCAGCACCCCTGAAGCCTACAATGAGCAGTTCTTC.

In its sample, this clonotype was seen a few times. The CDR3 DNA reads as TGCGCCAGCAGTGATGGCGGGACTGGTGAGACCCAGTACTTC. It is translated as CASSDGGTGETQYF. The chain uses TRBV10-1 and TRBJ2-5; perhaps TRBD2 as D (6 bases). Trimming cost V 3 bases and J 5 bases, with 13 bases left between them. Germline V lookup: CDR1 WNHNN, CDR2 SYGVQD (reference sequence). CDR3 length equals 14 residues.

This chain uses TRBV7-9 with TRBJ2-1; D is perhaps TRBD1 or TRBD2 (6 bases each). The V and J ends lost 1 base and 0 bases respectively, with 16 bases between them. The germline V gene has CDR1 SEHNR and CDR2 FQNEAQ (reference sequence). CDR3 size: 18 residues. The CDR3, as DNA: TGTGCCAGCAGCTTAGGCGGGTGGGGGGCGCCCTCCTACAATGAGCAGTTCTTC. This translates into CASSLGGWGAPSYNEQFF.

This clonotype was observed many times. The chain joins TRBV6-5 to TRBJ1-2; 9 bases fit TRBD1. The CDR3 spans 12 residues. Germline CDR1 MNHEY, CDR2 SVGAGI. V dropped 8 bases and J dropped 4; count of bases not matched to a gene: 2. The DNA of the CDR3 is TGTGCCAGCCGGGACAGGGTCTATGGCTACACCTTC. This gives the protein CASRDRVYGYTF.

V usage is TRBV10-3 and J usage is TRBJ2-5; D is perhaps TRBD1 (5 bases). Germline V CDR1 and CDR2: ENHRY, SYGVKD. Trimming pared 5 bases from V and 2 bases from J, leaving 12 bases between. CDR3 length: 14 residues. The chain's CDR3 is CAISTARGQETQYF. CDR3 in DNA: TGTGCCATCAGTACAGCTAGGGGACAAGAGACCCAGTACTTC.

The V call is TRBV6-5, the J call TRBJ1-4; D unresolved. CDR3 size: 13 residues. Trimming removed 1 base at V and 5 bases at J, with 5 bases between. The germline CDR1 and CDR2 sequences are MNHEY and SVGAGI. CDR3 loop: CASSYWQNEKLFF. The CDR3, as DNA: TGTGCCAGCAGTTACTGGCAGAATGAAAAACTGTTTTTT.

This clonotype was seen ten or more times. CDR3 coding DNA: TGTGCCAGCAGTTCCCAGACAGGGAGCAATCAGCCCCAGCATTTT. It codes for CASSSQTGSNQPQHF. The chain is built from TRBV12-3 or TRBV12-4 and TRBJ1-5; the match to TRBD1 covers 7 bases. CDR3 length: 15 residues. Losses at the gene ends were 4 bases for V and 1 base for J; bases not matched to a gene: 4.

This clonotype was recorded many times. This chain connects TRBV7-9 to TRBJ1-1; D possibly corresponds to TRBD1 (6 bases). The V end was cut by 8 bases, the J end by 11 bases, with 24 bases between. There are 14 residues in the CDR3. Germline V gives CDR1 SEHNR, CDR2 FQNEAQ (reference sequence). CDR3 sequence reads: CASDLLDRGYAAFF. In DNA, the CDR3 is TGTGCCAGCGATCTCTTGGACAGAGGCTATGCGGCTTTCTTT.

Ten or more counts support this clonotype. The chain has TRBV5-1 and TRBJ2-3, with D unclear. The ends were cut back, 0 bases at V and 2 bases at J, with 7 bases in the middle. CDR3 length equals 14 residues. Germline assignment: CDR1 SGHRS and CDR2 YFSETQ. The CDR3 DNA reads as TGCGCCAGCAGCTTGGGATACAACACAGATACGCAGTATTTT. Amino acid sequence: CASSLGYNTDTQYF.

This clonotype occurred a few times. J is TRBJ2-1 and V is TRBV6-1, with 10 positions matching TRBD2. This CDR3 contains 15 residues. Per the germline V gene, CDR1 is MNHNS and CDR2 is SASEGT. V was pared by 6 bases and J by 10 bases, with 12 bases of the junction left unmatched. This chain's CDR3 is CASRDSSGRWREQFF. The DNA of the CDR3 is TGTGCCAGCAGAGATTCTAGCGGGAGATGGAGGGAGCAGTTCTTC.

The rearrangement joins TRBV27 to TRBJ2-7; D ambiguous. The CDR3 consists of 14 residues. Trimming removed 3 bases from V and 0 bases from J, with 9 bases in between. Germline V CDR1 and CDR2: MNHEY, SMNVEV (reference sequence). CDR3 sequence reads: CASSFYSGSYEQYF. The CDR3 DNA is TGTGCCAGCAGTTTTTATTCCGGCTCCTACGAGCAGTACTTC.

This clonotype came up a few times. The chain recombines TRBV14 with TRBJ2-1; TRBD2 agrees at 10 bases. This CDR3 has 17 residues. The germline CDR1 and CDR2 sequences are SGHDN and FVKESK. V lost 5 bases and J lost 7; bases outside the gene matches: 14. CDR3 residues: CASSGWTSGFRANEQFF. CDR3 nucleotide sequence: TGTGCCAGCAGCGGTTGGACTAGCGGTTTCAGGGCAAATGAGCAGTTCTTC.

The CDR3 is CASRSGGGEQFF. The CDR3 region has the DNA TGTGCCAGCAGATCCGGGGGGGGTGAGCAGTTCTTC. The genes are TRBV3-1 and TRBJ2-1, with TRBD2 identical over 8 bases. The CDR3 is 12 amino acids. Germline V gene lookup returns CDR1 LGHDT and CDR2 YNNKEL (reference sequence). V dropped 6 bases and J dropped 9; count of bases not matched to a gene: 4.

This chain joins TRBV7-6 and TRBJ2-1; 10 bases agree with TRBD2. This CDR3 has 18 residues. Germline lookup yields CDR1 SGHVS and CDR2 FNYEAQ. The V gene end was trimmed by 1 base and the J gene end by 0 bases; junction bases not matched to a gene: 6. The DNA for the CDR3 is TGTGCCAGCAGCTTAGTAGGACTAGCGGACTACTCCTACAATGAGCAGTTCTTC. It translates to CASSLVGLADYSYNEQFF.

This clonotype was counted only a few times. V and J are TRBV29-1 and TRBJ1-2; D gene ambiguous. There are 13 residues in the CDR3. V dropped 5 bases and J dropped 3 bases, with 13 bases sitting between them. The germline CDR1 and CDR2 sequences are SQVTM and ANQGSEA. DNA for the CDR3: TGCAGCGTTCGCCTCCCAGGCTACTATGGCTACACCTTC. It is translated as CSVRLPGYYGYTF.

This clonotype was seen a few times. The J gene is TRBJ2-1, the V gene TRBV7-9, with TRBD2 matching 10 bases. Germline V gene lookup returns CDR1 SEHNR and CDR2 FQNEAQ (reference sequence). Trimming cost V 4 bases and J 2 bases; bases outside gene matches: 14. The CDR3 covers 19 residues. CDR3 residues: CASSSWEGFTSGAYNEQFF. CDR3 bases: TGTGCCAGCAGCTCCTGGGAGGGGTTCACTAGCGGGGCCTACAATGAGCAGTTCTTC.

This clonotype was detected only a few times. The rearrangement uses TRBV27 and TRBJ2-1, with 14 nucleotides matching TRBD2. This CDR3 contains 13 residues. Trimming took 5 bases from V and 13 from J; bases not matched to a gene: 4. CDR1 is MNHEY, CDR2 SMNVEV, per germline (reference sequence). CDR3 nucleotide sequence: TGTGCCAGCAGTGGGGGACTAGCGGGGGCTCAGTTCTTC. It encodes CASSGGLAGAQFF.

The chain combines TRBV3-1 with TRBJ2-5, with no clear D. The V end was cut by 8 bases, the J end by 5 bases, with 15 bases between. CDR3 length equals 13 residues. Per the germline V gene, CDR1 is LGHDT and CDR2 is YNNKEL (reference sequence). Written as DNA, the CDR3 is TGTGCCAGCTGGGATCTAGGCATGGAGACCCAGTACTTC. Encoded protein: CASWDLGMETQYF.

This clonotype was seen many times. The CDR3 spells CASSSRSFPTGTDAYNEQFF. CDR3 in DNA: TGCGCCAGCAGCTCCCGAAGTTTCCCGACCGGGACCGACGCCTACAATGAGCAGTTCTTC. The chain employs TRBV4-1 and TRBJ2-1; D possibly matches TRBD1 or TRBD2 (5 bases each). Germline-derived CDR1 and CDR2 are MGHRA and YSYEKL. Trimming stripped 5 bases from V and 2 bases from J, with 28 bases between. This CDR3 contains 20 residues.

This clonotype was found a few times. The chain has TRBV7-9 and TRBJ2-1, with no clear D. Germline CDR1 reads SEHNR; CDR2 reads FQNEAQ (reference sequence). V shed 5 bases and J shed 1 base, with 12 bases lying between them. This CDR3 has 15 residues. As DNA, the CDR3 is TGTGCCAGCAGCCCCGACCTGGGGTCCTACAATGAGCAGTTCTTC. Translated, it gives CASSPDLGSYNEQFF.